The T cell receptor (beta chain) described here comes from a study of T cell responses to AZD1222 COVID-19 vaccine. Findings of the study overall: Vaccine-associated CD4 TCRs spanned spike, dominant at 160-218 and 743-854. Most donors were white British and more were female, and clonal diversity was possibly underestimated.

Remarks on this clone: The antigen is unknown.

Profiled with immunoSEQ multiplex PCR; TCRdb holds only in-frame clones, not every one. This table holds roughly 120,000 clones, approximately 88% found once. The sequences come from peripheral blood, collected 28 days after the second AZD1222 dose. The receptor was derived from an adult who received the AZD1222 COVID-19 vaccine.

CDR3 sequence (DNA): TGTGCCAGCAGTGACACAGGGAGATCCTCCTACGAGCAGTACTTC. This codes for CASSDTGRSSYEQYF. The chain recombines TRBV6-1 with TRBJ2-7, with D possibly TRBD1 on 6 matching bases. V was cut by 3 bases and J by 0 bases, with 12 bases left in between. Per germline, CDR1 MNHNS and CDR2 SASEGT. The CDR3 consists of 15 residues.